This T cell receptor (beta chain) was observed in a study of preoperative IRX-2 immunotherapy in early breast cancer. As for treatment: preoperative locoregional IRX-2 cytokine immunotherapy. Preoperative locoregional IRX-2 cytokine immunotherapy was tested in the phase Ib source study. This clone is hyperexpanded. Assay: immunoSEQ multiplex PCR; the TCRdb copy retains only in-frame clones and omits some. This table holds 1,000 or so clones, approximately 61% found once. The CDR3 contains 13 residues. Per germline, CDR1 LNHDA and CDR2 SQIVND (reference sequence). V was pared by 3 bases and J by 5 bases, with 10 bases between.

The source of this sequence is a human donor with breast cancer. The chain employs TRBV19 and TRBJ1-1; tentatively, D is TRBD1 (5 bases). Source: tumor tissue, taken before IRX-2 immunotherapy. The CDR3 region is CASSMGKGTEAFF. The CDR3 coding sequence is TGTGCCAGTAGTATGGGGAAGGGGACTGAAGCTTTCTTT.